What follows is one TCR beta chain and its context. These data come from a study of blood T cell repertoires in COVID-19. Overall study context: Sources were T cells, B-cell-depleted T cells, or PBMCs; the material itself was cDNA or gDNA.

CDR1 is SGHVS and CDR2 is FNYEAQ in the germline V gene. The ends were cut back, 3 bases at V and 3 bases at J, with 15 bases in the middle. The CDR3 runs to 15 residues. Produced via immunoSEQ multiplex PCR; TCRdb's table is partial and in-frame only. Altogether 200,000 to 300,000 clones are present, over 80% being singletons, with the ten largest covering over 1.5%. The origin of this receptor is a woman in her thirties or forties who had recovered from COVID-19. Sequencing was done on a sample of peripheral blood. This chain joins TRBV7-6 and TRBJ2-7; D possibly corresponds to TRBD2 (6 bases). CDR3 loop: CASSFRLAPNYEQYF. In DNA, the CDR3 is TGTGCCAGCAGCTTCCGTCTAGCGCCGAACTACGAGCAGTACTTC. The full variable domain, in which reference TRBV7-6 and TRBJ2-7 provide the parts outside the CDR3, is GAGVSQSPRYKVTKRGQDVALRCDPISGHVSLYWYRQALGQGPEFLTYFNYEAQQDKSGLPNDRFSAERPEGSISTLTIQRTEQRDSAMYRCASSFRLAPNYEQYFGPGTRLTVT.